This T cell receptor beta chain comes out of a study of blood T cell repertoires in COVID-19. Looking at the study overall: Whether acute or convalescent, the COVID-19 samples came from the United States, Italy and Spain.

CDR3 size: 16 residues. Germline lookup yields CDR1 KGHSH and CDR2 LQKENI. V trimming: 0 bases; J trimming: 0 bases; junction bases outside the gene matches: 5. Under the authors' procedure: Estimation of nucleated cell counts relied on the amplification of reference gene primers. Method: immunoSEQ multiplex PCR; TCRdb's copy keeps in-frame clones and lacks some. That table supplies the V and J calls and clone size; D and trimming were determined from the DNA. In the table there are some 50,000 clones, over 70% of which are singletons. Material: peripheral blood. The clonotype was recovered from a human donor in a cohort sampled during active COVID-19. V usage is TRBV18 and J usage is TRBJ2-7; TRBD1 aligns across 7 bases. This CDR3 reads CASSPPGDRFSYEQYF. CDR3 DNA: TGTGCCAGCTCACCACCCGGGGACAGATTCTCCTACGAGCAGTACTTC.